The 25 T cell receptor beta chains given below trace back to one sample, sequenced in a study of identical twins. TCRdb used MiXCR to reprocess the 5' RACE reads, holding one entry per CDR3 protein. The sample includes hundreds of thousands of distinct CDR3 sequences, around a tenth of them seen just once. Sequencing was carried out using memory (CD45RO+) T cells sorted from blood. The receptor source for this set is a woman aged 18 to 35 in good health.

This clonotype has a handful of counts. V and J are TRBV25-1 and TRBJ1-4; the D is unclear. This CDR3 region has 16 residues. Germline CDR1 reads MGHDK; CDR2 reads SYGVNS. Trimming took 3 bases from V and 6 from J, leaving 17 bases between them. The CDR3 protein is CASSETSTWGYEKLFF. The DNA of the CDR3 is TGTGCCAGCAGTGAGACCTCCACATGGGGATATGAAAAACTGTTTTTT.

This clonotype was counted ten times or more. CDR3 residues: CAITYDRNQPQHF. The CDR3 DNA sequence: TGTGCCATCACCTACGACAGGAATCAGCCCCAGCATTTT. This chain joins TRBV10-3 and TRBJ1-5, with a possible D match to TRBD1 (6 bases). This CDR3 spans 13 amino acids. CDR1 is ENHRY and CDR2 is SYGVKD in the germline V gene. Trimming took 7 bases from V and 4 from J, leaving 11 bases between them.

The J gene is TRBJ2-3, the V gene TRBV11-2; possibly TRBD1 for D (6 bases). The germline V gene encodes CDR1 SGHAT and CDR2 FQNNGV. The CDR3 totals 13 residues. Trimming shortened V by 2 bases and J by 6 bases, and 9 bases separated the two germline ends. In DNA form, the CDR3 reads TGTGCCAGCAGCTTACAGGGGCTTGATACGCAGTATTTT. This codes for CASSLQGLDTQYF.

The table lists this clonotype with many counts. The J gene is TRBJ2-1, the V gene TRBV12-3 or TRBV12-4; the D gene is possibly TRBD2 (7 bases). The CDR3 runs 18 residues. Trimming cost V 6 bases and J 0 bases, with 21 bases left between them. For the CDR3, the DNA is TGTGCCAGCAGCCCGGGGGCGGGGGTTTATGCCTCCTACAATGAGCAGTTCTTC. This sequence encodes CASSPGAGVYASYNEQFF.

This clonotype was picked up many times. This chain links TRBV20-1 with TRBJ2-1, with D uncertain. The CDR3 covers 10 residues. Germline V gene data show CDR1 as DFQATT and CDR2 as SNEGSKA (reference sequence). The V and J ends lost 5 bases and 4 bases respectively, with 3 bases between them. The DNA for the CDR3 is TGCAGTGCTTCATACAATGAGCAGTTCTTC. Translation: CSASYNEQFF.

This clonotype was counted between two and nine times. The chain uses TRBV2 and TRBJ2-5; maybe TRBD2 (6 bases). This CDR3 comprises 12 residues. With 2 bases removed from V and 14 bases from J, the gap between germline ends came to 15 bases. The V gene's germline CDR1 is SNHLY and CDR2 FYNNEI. CDR3 sequence reads: CASSENRRGQYF. DNA of the CDR3: TGTGCCAGCAGTGAAAATCGGCGGGGCCAATACTTC.

Only a few counts were recorded for this clonotype. The V and J genes are TRBV6-5 and TRBJ1-3; D might be TRBD1 (5 bases). Germline CDR1 MNHEY, CDR2 SVGAGI. CDR3 length equals 13 residues. Trimming cost V 0 bases and J 7 bases, with 7 bases left between them. CDR3 DNA sequence: TGTGCCAGCAGTTACTCCAGGGAGAACACCATATATTTT. This sequence encodes CASSYSRENTIYF.

This clonotype was seen only a few times. The V call is TRBV20-1, the J call TRBJ2-3; no reliable D call. The V and J ends lost 0 bases and 5 bases respectively, with 6 bases between them. The length of the CDR3 is 12 residues. Germline V CDR1 and CDR2: DFQATT, SNEGSKA (reference sequence). DNA for the CDR3: TGCAGTGCTAGAGATTGGGGAGATACGCAGTATTTT. Residues: CSARDWGDTQYF.

This chain joins TRBV5-1 and TRBJ2-1; D remains ambiguous. The germline V gene has CDR1 SGHRS and CDR2 YFSETQ. V was clipped by 2 bases and J by 7 bases, with 7 bases between them. This CDR3 has 12 residues. The CDR3 sequence is CASSFIRNEQFF. The CDR3 bases are TGCGCCAGCAGCTTTATTCGTAATGAGCAGTTCTTC.

This clonotype was observed a few times. The V call is TRBV10-3, the J call TRBJ1-1, with a weak D call TRBD1 (6 bases). The CDR3 extends over 12 amino acids. Per the germline V gene, CDR1 is ENHRY and CDR2 is SYGVKD. The V gene lost 8 bases and the J gene lost 5 bases, with 12 bases spanning the gap. CDR3: CAIGGPGTEAFF. The DNA for the CDR3 is TGTGCCATCGGGGGCCCTGGGACTGAAGCTTTCTTT.

This chain joins TRBV7-2 and TRBJ2-5, with TRBD1 matching over 7 bases. Unmatched junction bases numbered 5, after V lost 5 bases and J lost 5 bases. Germline assignment: CDR1 SGHTA and CDR2 FQGNSA. The CDR3 has 13 amino acids. CDR3 bases: TGTGCCAGCAGCCCGAGACAGGGTGAGACCCAGTACTTC. Translation: CASSPRQGETQYF. The full variable domain, its missing parts supplied by reference TRBV7-2 and TRBJ2-5, is GAGVSQSPSNKVTEKGKDVELRCDPISGHTALYWYRQSLGQGLEFLIYFQGNSAPDKSGLPSDRFSAERTGGSVSTLTIQRTQQEDSAVYLCASSPRQGETQYFGPGTRLLVL.

The sample holds a few counts of this clonotype. The CDR3 coding sequence is TGTGCCAGCAGCTTAAGGGACGCCAACTATGGCTACACCTTC. Translating it yields CASSLRDANYGYTF. The J gene is TRBJ1-2, the V gene TRBV7-9, with a weak D call TRBD1 (5 bases). V was trimmed by 2 bases and J by 2 bases, leaving 9 bases between them. This CDR3 is built from 14 residues. The germline CDR1 and CDR2 sequences are SEHNR and FQNEAQ (reference sequence).

This sequence joins TRBV20-1 and TRBJ1-2; TRBD1 aligns across 9 bases. This CDR3 region has 14 residues. Germline values: CDR1 DFQATT, CDR2 SNEGSKA (reference sequence). V gave up 4 bases and J gave up 5 bases; unmatched junction bases: 8. The DNA for the CDR3 is TGCAGTGCTATCAGATCCGGGACAGGGTATGGCTACACCTTC. The encoded protein is CSAIRSGTGYGYTF.

This clonotype occurred many times. This chain connects TRBV13 to TRBJ2-2, with TRBD1 identical over 8 bases. The CDR3 has 16 residues. The V gene end was trimmed by 5 bases and the J gene end by 1 base; junction bases not matched to a gene: 6. Germline V lookup: CDR1 PRHDT, CDR2 FYEKMQ (reference sequence). This CDR3 reads CASSPRQGRNTGELFF. For the CDR3, the DNA is TGTGCCAGCAGCCCCCGACAGGGGAGGAACACCGGGGAGCTGTTTTTT.

This chain joins TRBV12-3 or TRBV12-4 and TRBJ2-3, with D unclear. Trimming took 6 bases from V and 1 from J, leaving 11 bases between them. The CDR3 is 14 amino acids. DNA for the CDR3: TGTGCCAGCAGGAAGACGGCCGGCACAGATACGCAGTATTTT. This sequence encodes CASRKTAGTDTQYF.

This clonotype was recorded once. The V gene is TRBV2, the J gene TRBJ2-2; 8 bases fit TRBD2. Germline V lookup: CDR1 SNHLY, CDR2 FYNNEI. V lost 7 bases to trimming and J lost 4 bases; unmatched junction nucleotides: 8. The CDR3 is made up of 15 amino acids. The CDR3 sequence is CASIERAGATGELFF. CDR3 bases: TGTGCCAGCATAGAACGAGCGGGGGCCACCGGGGAGCTGTTTTTT.

This clonotype has just a few counts. At one end the junction does not follow the germline gene, possibly because of a read error. The CDR3 sequence is CATLSGTRFRF. The CDR3 bases are TGTGCCACCTTATCCGGGACTAGGTTTCGGTTC. The chain employs TRBV3-1 and TRBJ2-5, with 8 nucleotides matching TRBD2. The CDR3 covers 11 residues. Germline lookup yields CDR1 LGHDT and CDR2 YNNKEL (reference sequence).

This clonotype was seen ten or more times. The chain has TRBV29-1 and TRBJ2-3; 8 bases match TRBD2. CDR1 is SQVTM, CDR2 ANQGSEA, per germline. The CDR3 contains 13 residues. J lost 1 base, V lost 7 bases, and 4 bases had no gene match. The CDR3 nucleotides read TGCAGCGCTCGTAGCGGGGGCACAGATACGCAGTATTTT. It encodes CSARSGGTDTQYF.

This chain connects TRBV7-9 to TRBJ2-3; 10 bases agree with TRBD2. The CDR3 has 15 amino acids. The V and J ends lost 5 bases and 3 bases, in that order; junction bases with no gene match: 5. Germline V lookup: CDR1 SEHNR, CDR2 FQNEAQ (reference sequence). The CDR3 DNA is TGTGCCAGCAGCCCAACTAGCGGGGCGACAGATACGCAGTATTTT. It specifies CASSPTSGATDTQYF.

This clonotype was seen more than once but under ten times. The rearrangement joins TRBV27 to TRBJ2-3; no reliable D call. V was pared by 5 bases and J by 0 bases, with 9 bases between. Germline V gives CDR1 MNHEY, CDR2 SMNVEV (reference sequence). CDR3 length equals 14 residues. This chain's CDR3 is CASSLLRSTDTQYF. The CDR3 DNA follows: TGTGCCAGCAGTCTGCTGAGGAGCACAGATACGCAGTATTTT.

This clonotype was counted a few times. Here the CDR3 reads CATSAGLAGTGELFF. The CDR3, as DNA: TGTGCCACCAGTGCTGGGCTAGCTGGAACCGGGGAGCTGTTTTTT. The gene calls are TRBV24-1 and TRBJ2-2, with TRBD2 as a possible D gene (5 bases). V lost 5 bases and J lost 5, with 14 bases in between. The CDR3 covers 15 residues. CDR1 and CDR2 (germline): KGHDR, SFDVKD.

This clonotype was picked up many times. The chain employs TRBV5-1 and TRBJ2-7, with 8 bases that match TRBD2. The CDR3 runs to 15 residues. Germline CDR1 is SGHRS and CDR2 is YFSETQ. J lost 3 bases, V lost 0 bases, and 5 bases had no gene match. The CDR3 DNA sequence: TGCGCCAGCAGCTTGGTGAGCGGGGGCAACTACGAGCAGTACTTC. Translated, it gives CASSLVSGGNYEQYF.

The rearrangement joins TRBV7-8 to TRBJ1-1; 7 nucleotides agree with TRBD1. The length of the CDR3 is 14 residues. V shed 1 base, J shed 3 bases, and the junction held 2 bases outside the gene matches. The germline gives CDR1 SGHVS, CDR2 FQNEAQ. The CDR3 DNA reads TGTGCCAGCAGCTTAGGACAGGGTTACACTGAAGCTTTCTTT. It specifies CASSLGQGYTEAFF.

This clonotype was seen more than once but under ten times. This chain uses TRBV7-9 with TRBJ2-1, with a possible D match to TRBD2 (5 bases). CDR1 is SEHNR and CDR2 is FQNEAQ in the germline V gene (reference sequence). The CDR3 is 14 residues long. Trimming pared 1 base from V and 4 bases from J, leaving 8 bases between. The DNA for the CDR3 is TGTGCCAGCAGCTTAGGTAGCGCATACAATGAGCAGTTCTTC. The encoded protein is CASSLGSAYNEQFF.

The genes are TRBV5-8 and TRBJ2-1; D is possibly TRBD2 (5 bases). V lost 5 bases to trimming and J lost 0 bases, with 12 bases between them. The CDR3 totals 15 residues. Germline-derived CDR1 and CDR2 are SGHTS and YDEGEE. CDR3 sequence reads: CASSRRSASYNEQFF. CDR3 nucleotides: TGTGCCAGCAGTCGGAGGTCAGCCTCCTACAATGAGCAGTTCTTC.